The source of this T cell receptor (beta chain) is a study of CD8+ T cells in alopecia areata. Treatment denoted: oral pan-JAK inhibitor, 5-10 mg twice daily. After removal of 6 bases from V and 7 bases from J, the junction contained 7 bases not matched to a gene. Looked up from germline, CDR1 is MGHDK and CDR2 is SYGVNS. The CDR3 is 14 residues long. About this clone itself: Antigen specificity is unknown.

Points from the study as a whole: Greater clonality was observed in lesional scalp samples, especially alopecia totalis/universalis, versus normal scalp. Under tofacitinib, fewer expanded CD8+ clones appeared among the top 100 scalp clones. Relative to mice, TCR sharing across patients was less clear, a difference possibly HLA-related.

The sequencing template was cDNA reverse transcribed from extracted RNA. Measured with immunoSEQ multiplex PCR; TCRdb has only the in-frame clones, and not every one. In the table there are roughly 110,000 clones, roughly three fifths of which are singletons. The chain recombines TRBV25-1 with TRBJ2-1, with 9 positions matching TRBD1. This receptor was identified in a human donor with alopecia areata. Material: CD4+ T cells sorted from blood, obtained at week 24, from a patient treated with tofacitinib. The CDR3 DNA follows: TGTGCCAGCAGAACGGGACAGGGCAGAAATGAGCAGTTCTTC. Translation gives CASRTGQGRNEQFF.